This T cell receptor (beta chain) came from a study of response to subunit inactivated influenza vaccine. Points from the study as a whole: Authors suggested that a seasonal influenza vaccination recruits few new T cells each time.

This CDR3 has 13 amino acids. V shed 1 base and J shed 5 bases, with 8 bases lying between them. Germline assignment: CDR1 SGHDN and CDR2 FVKESK. A remark on this clonotype: As yet, its antigen is unknown.

MiXCR, applied by TCRdb to the RT-PCR reads, yields one record per CDR3 protein. The sample carries about 160,000 distinct CDR3 sequences, roughly a tenth recorded once. The sequenced sample was non-naive T cells sorted from PBMCs, obtained roughly 45 days after vaccination. The chain is built from TRBV14 and TRBJ2-5; D not certain. The sequence derives from a man aged 50 or older who received an inactivated influenza vaccine. CDR3 coding DNA: TGTGCCAGCAGCCAAGGTGTTTTTGAGACCCAGTACTTC. Translation: CASSQGVFETQYF.